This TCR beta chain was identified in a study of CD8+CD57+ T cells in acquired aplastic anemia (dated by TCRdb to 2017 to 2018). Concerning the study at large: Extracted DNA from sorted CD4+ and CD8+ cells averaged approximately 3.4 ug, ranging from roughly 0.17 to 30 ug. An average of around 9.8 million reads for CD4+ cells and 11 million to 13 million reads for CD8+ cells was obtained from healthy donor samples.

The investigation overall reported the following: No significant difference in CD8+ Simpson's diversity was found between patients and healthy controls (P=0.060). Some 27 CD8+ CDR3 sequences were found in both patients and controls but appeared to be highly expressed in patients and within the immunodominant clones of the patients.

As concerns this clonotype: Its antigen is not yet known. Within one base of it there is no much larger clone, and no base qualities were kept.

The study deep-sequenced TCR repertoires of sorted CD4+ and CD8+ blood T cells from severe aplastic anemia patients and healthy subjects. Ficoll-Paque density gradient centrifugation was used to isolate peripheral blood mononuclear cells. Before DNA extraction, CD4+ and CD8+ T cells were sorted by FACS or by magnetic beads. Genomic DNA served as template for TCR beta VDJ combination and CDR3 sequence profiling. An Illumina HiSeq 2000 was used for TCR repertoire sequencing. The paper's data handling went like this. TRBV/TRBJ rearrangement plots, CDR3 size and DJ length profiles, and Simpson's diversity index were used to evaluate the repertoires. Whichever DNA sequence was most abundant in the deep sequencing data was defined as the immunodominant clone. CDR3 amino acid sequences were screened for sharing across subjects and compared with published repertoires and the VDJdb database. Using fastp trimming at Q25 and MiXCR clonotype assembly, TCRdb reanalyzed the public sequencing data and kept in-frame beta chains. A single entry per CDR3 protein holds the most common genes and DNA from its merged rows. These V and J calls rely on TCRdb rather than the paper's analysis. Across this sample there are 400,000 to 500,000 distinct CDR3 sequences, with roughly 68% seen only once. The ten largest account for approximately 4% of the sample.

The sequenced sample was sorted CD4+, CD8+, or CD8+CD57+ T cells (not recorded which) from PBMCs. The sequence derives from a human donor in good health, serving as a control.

The DNA sequence follows: TGTGCCAGCAGCTCGTCCTTTGGGACAGTCACTGAAGCTTTCTTT. This is translated as CASSSSFGTVTEAFF. The V and J genes are TRBV5-5 and TRBJ1-1; the central 7 bases match TRBD1. The junction shows trimming of 3 bases on V and 4 bases on J, and the gene matches do not reach 9 bases of it. CDR1 and CDR2 are read off the germline V gene (reference sequence) as SGHKS and YYEKEE. Counted from cysteine to phenylalanine, this CDR3 has 15 amino acids. Only the CDR3 part of the read is kept: 45 bases, read in frame from the first base.